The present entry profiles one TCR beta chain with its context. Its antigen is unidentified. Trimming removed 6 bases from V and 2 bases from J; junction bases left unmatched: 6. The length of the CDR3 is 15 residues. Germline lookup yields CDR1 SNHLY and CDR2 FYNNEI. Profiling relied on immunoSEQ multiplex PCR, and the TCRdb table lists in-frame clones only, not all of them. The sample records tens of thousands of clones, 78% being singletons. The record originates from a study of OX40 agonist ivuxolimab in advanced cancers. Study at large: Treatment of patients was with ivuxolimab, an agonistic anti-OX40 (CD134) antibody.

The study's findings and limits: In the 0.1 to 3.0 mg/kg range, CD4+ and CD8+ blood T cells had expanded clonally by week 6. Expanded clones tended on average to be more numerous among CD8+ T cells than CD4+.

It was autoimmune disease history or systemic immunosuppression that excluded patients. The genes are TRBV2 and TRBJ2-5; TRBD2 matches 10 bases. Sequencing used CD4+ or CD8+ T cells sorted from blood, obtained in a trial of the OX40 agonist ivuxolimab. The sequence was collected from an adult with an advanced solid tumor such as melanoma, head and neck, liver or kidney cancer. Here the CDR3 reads CASREGLALQETQYF. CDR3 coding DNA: TGTGCCAGCAGGGAGGGACTAGCGCTTCAAGAGACCCAGTACTTC.